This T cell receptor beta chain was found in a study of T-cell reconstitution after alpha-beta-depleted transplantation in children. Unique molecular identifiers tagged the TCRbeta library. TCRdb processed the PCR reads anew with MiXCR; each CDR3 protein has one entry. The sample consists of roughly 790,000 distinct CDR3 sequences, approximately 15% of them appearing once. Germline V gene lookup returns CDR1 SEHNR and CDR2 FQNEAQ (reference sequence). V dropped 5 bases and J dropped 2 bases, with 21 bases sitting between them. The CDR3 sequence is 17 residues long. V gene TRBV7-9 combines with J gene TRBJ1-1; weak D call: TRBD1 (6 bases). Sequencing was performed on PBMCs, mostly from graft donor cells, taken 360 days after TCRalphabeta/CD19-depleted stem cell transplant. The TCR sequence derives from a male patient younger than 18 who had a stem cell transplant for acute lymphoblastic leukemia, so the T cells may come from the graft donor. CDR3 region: CASSLPNRGHRNTEAFF. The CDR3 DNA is TGTGCCAGCAGCCTCCCGAATCGGGGACACCGAAACACTGAAGCTTTCTTT.